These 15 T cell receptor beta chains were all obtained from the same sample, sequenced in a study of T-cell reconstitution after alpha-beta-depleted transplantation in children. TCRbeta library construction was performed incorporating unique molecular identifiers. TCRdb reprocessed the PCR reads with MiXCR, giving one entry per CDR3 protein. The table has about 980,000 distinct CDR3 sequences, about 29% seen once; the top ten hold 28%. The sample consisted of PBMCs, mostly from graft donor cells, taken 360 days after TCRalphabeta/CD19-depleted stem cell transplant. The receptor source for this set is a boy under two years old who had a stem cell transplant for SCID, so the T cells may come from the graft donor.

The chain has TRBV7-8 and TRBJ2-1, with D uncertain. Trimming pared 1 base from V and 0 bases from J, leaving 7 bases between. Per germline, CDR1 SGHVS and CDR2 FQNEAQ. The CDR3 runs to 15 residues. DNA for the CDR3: TGTGCCAGCAGCTTAGTAGAGAGCTCCTACAATGAGCAGTTCTTC. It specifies CASSLVESSYNEQFF.

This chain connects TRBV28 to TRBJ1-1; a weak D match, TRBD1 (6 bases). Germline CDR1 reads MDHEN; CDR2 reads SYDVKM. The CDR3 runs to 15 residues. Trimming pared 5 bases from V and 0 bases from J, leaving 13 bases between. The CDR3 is CASSPGAGVNTEAFF. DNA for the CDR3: TGTGCCAGCAGTCCCGGTGCAGGGGTGAACACTGAAGCTTTCTTT.

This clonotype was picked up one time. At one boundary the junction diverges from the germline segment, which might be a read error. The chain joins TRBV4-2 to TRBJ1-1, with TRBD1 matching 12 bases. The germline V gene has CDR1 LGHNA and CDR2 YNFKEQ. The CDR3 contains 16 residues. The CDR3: CARSPGQGAGRTEAFF. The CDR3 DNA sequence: TGTGCCAGGAGCCCGGGACAGGGGGCGGGTCGGACTGAAGCTTTCTTT.

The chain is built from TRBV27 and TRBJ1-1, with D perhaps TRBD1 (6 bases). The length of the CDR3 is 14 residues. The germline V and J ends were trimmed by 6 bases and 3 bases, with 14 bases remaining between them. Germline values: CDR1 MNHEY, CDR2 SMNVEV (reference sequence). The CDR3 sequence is CASRYKGQYTEAFF. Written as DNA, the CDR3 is TGTGCCAGCAGATACAAAGGACAGTACACTGAAGCTTTCTTT.

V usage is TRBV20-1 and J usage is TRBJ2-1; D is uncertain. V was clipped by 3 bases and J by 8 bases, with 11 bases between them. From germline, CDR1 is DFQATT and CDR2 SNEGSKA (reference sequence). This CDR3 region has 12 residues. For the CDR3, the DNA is TGCAGTGCTAGCCGAACGGAACATGAGCAGTTCTTC. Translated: CSASRTEHEQFF.

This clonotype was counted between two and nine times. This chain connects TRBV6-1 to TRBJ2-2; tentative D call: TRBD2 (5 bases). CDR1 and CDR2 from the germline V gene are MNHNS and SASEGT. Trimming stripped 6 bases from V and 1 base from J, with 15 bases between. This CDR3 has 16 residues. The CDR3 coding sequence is TGTGCCAGCAGAAGCGGACGGTCTGGGAACACCGGGGAGCTGTTTTTT. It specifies CASRSGRSGNTGELFF.

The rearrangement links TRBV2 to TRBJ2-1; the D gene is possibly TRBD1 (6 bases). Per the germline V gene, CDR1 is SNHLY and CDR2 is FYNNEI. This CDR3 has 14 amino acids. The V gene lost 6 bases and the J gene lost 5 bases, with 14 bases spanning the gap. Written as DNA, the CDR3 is TGTGCCAGCAGCCTACAGGGAAGAAACAATGAGCAGTTCTTC. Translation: CASSLQGRNNEQFF.

CDR3 sequence: CASSQGRQPYNEQFF. The CDR3 DNA sequence: TGCGCCAGCAGTCAAGGGAGGCAGCCCTACAATGAGCAGTTCTTC. The chain joins TRBV23-1 to TRBJ2-1, with D possibly TRBD2 on 6 matching bases. TRBV23-1 is an ORF; its function is uncertain. V gave up 2 bases and J gave up 2 bases, with 10 bases separating them. CDR3 length: 15 amino acids.

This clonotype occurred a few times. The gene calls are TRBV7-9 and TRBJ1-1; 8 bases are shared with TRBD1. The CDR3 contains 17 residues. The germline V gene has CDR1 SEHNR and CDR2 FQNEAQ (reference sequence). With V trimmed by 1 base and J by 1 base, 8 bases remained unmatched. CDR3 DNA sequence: TGTGCCAGCAGCTTAGTCCCCGGGACAGGAGGGAACACTGAAGCTTTCTTT. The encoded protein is CASSLVPGTGGNTEAFF.

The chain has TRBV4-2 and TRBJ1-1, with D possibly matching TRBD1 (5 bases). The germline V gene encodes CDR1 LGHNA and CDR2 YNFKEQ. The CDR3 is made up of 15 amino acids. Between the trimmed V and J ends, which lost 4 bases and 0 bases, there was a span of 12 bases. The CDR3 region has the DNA TGTGCCAGCAGCCCGAGTCGACAGTTGAACACTGAAGCTTTCTTT. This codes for CASSPSRQLNTEAFF.

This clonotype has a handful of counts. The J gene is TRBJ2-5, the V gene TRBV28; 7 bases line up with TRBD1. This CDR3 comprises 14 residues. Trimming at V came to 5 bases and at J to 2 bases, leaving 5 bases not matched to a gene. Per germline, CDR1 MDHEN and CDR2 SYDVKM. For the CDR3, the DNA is TGTGCCAGCAGTCAAGGGGGCTGGCAAGAGACCCAGTACTTC. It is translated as CASSQGGWQETQYF. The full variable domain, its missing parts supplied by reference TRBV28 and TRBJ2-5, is DVKVTQSSRYLVKRTGEKVFLECVQDMDHENMFWYRQDPGLGLRLIYFSYDVKMKEKGDIPEGYSVSREKKERFSLILESASTNQTSMYLCASSQGGWQETQYFGPGTRLLVL.

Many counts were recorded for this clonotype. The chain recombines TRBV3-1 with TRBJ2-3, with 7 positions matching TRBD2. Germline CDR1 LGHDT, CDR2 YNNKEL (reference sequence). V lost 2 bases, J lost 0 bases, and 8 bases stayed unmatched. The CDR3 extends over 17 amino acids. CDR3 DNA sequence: TGTGCCAGCAGCCAACCCCCGCGCGGGGGTAGCACAGATACGCAGTATTTT. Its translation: CASSQPPRGGSTDTQYF.

The CDR3 spells CASSQGWADSTDTQYF. In DNA, the CDR3 is TGCGCCAGCAGCCAAGGGTGGGCAGATAGCACAGATACGCAGTATTTT. The genes are TRBV4-1 and TRBJ2-3, with D unclear. V was shortened by 1 base and J by 0 bases, with 11 bases between the two germline ends. The germline gives CDR1 MGHRA, CDR2 YSYEKL. This CDR3 comprises 16 residues.

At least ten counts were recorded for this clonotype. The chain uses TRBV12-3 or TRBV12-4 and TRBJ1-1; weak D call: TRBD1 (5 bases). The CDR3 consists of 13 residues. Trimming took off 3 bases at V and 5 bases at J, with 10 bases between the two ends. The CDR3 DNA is TGTGCCAGCAGTTTCCGGGGCCGGACTGAAGCTTTCTTT. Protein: CASSFRGRTEAFF.

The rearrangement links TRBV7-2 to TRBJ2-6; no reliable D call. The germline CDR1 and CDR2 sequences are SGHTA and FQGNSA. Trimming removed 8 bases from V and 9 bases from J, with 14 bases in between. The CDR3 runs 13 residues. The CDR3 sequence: CASSEWQFNVLTF. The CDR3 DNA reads TGTGCCAGCTCAGAGTGGCAATTCAACGTCCTGACTTTC.